Presented here are 23 T cell receptor beta chains from one specimen sequenced in a study of technical replicates of blood from a handful of donors. The method was immunoSEQ multiplex PCR; TCRdb's version includes in-frame clones alone and lacks a portion of them. The sample carries tens of thousands of clones, over 75% recorded once. The sequenced sample consisted of PBMCs. The source of these receptors is a human donor in good health. Some clones in this sample may be carry-over from other donors' samples.

The rearrangement links TRBV2 to TRBJ1-2, with a tentative D call TRBD1 (6 bases). This CDR3 is 14 amino acids long. V was pared by 6 bases and J by 5 bases, with 16 bases between. The germline CDR1 and CDR2 sequences are SNHLY and FYNNEI. The CDR3 bases are TGTGCCAGCAGCCCATCCGGGACAATTTATGGCTACACCTTC. Translation: CASSPSGTIYGYTF.

This clone was observed a handful of times. This chain links TRBV4-2 with TRBJ1-2, with D possibly TRBD1 on 5 matching bases. V gave up 0 bases and J gave up 4 bases, with 15 bases separating them. The CDR3 runs to 16 residues. CDR1 and CDR2 (germline): LGHNA, YNFKEQ. CDR3 in amino acids: CASSQDDGGDFYGYTF. The CDR3 DNA is TGTGCCAGCAGCCAAGACGATGGGGGGGATTTCTATGGCTACACCTTC.

This clone came up once. The genes are TRBV19 and TRBJ2-2, with TRBD2 identical over 14 bases. CDR3 length: 16 amino acids. In germline, CDR1 is LNHDA, CDR2 SQIVND (reference sequence). J was trimmed by 3 bases and V by 7 bases; bases with no gene match: 4. For the CDR3, the DNA is TGTGCCAGTATAGGGACTAGCGGGAGATACACCGGGGAGCTGTTTTTT. It yields the protein CASIGTSGRYTGELFF.

V is TRBV7-3 and J is TRBJ2-1; 9 nucleotides line up with TRBD2. The germline CDR1 and CDR2 sequences are SGHTA and FQGTGA. V lost 4 bases and J lost 4; bases outside the gene matches: 8. This CDR3 is built from 16 residues. CDR3 in DNA: TGTGCCAGCAGCTATTCTAGCGGGGCTGAATACAATGAGCAGTTCTTC. Its translation: CASSYSSGAEYNEQFF.

This clone was seen a handful of times. The rearrangement joins TRBV5-4 to TRBJ1-2; D possibly corresponds to TRBD1 (5 bases). Trimming cost V 3 bases and J 4 bases, with 10 bases left between them. There are 13 residues in the CDR3. Per the germline V gene, CDR1 is SGHNT and CDR2 is YYREEE (reference sequence). DNA of the CDR3: TGTGCCAGCAGCTACGACAGCCCCTATGGCTACACCTTC. It translates to CASSYDSPYGYTF.

V usage is TRBV19 and J usage is TRBJ2-2; 9 bases map to TRBD2. This CDR3 spans 17 amino acids. V dropped 9 bases and J dropped 3; count of bases not matched to a gene: 14. Germline CDR1 LNHDA, CDR2 SQIVND (reference sequence). CDR3 protein: CASRRARVAGDTGELFF. The CDR3 DNA reads TGTGCCAGCCGGCGGGCTAGGGTAGCGGGGGACACCGGGGAGCTGTTTTTT.

The chain uses TRBV29-1 and TRBJ2-5; 7 positions agree with TRBD2. The CDR3 consists of 14 residues. The J segment lost 5 bases and the V segment lost 0 bases, leaving 6 bases of the junction unmatched. CDR1 SQVTM and CDR2 ANQGSEA come from the germline V gene. CDR3 nucleotide sequence: TGCAGCGTTGAAGATTGGCTAGCGGCGGAGACCCAGTACTTC. Translation gives CSVEDWLAAETQYF.

The chain carries TRBV6-6 and TRBJ1-2; D is undetermined. Per the germline V gene, CDR1 is MNHNY and CDR2 is SVGAGI (reference sequence). With 10 bases removed from V and 6 bases from J, the gap between germline ends came to 12 bases. CDR3 length: 11 amino acids. The CDR3 nucleotides read TGTGCCACACACCGGGAGCATGGCTACACCTTC. Translating it yields CATHREHGYTF.

The chain carries TRBV29-1 and TRBJ1-1, with D possibly TRBD1 on 6 matching bases. CDR3 length: 13 residues. With 6 bases removed from V and 2 bases from J, the gap between germline ends came to 13 bases. CDR1 is SQVTM and CDR2 is ANQGSEA in the germline V gene. This CDR3 reads CSVETGLNTEAFF. CDR3 nucleotides: TGCAGCGTGGAGACAGGATTAAACACTGAAGCTTTCTTT.

This clone appeared a few times. The gene calls are TRBV5-1 and TRBJ1-6; 8 bases match TRBD1. CDR3 length: 19 amino acids. Looked up from germline, CDR1 is SGHRS and CDR2 is YFSETQ. The trim removed 1 base at V and 0 bases at J, leaving 9 bases unmatched. The CDR3 spells CASSLKQGASSSYNSPLHF. CDR3 nucleotide sequence: TGCGCCAGCAGCTTGAAGCAGGGGGCTTCGAGCTCCTATAATTCACCCCTCCACTTT.

This rearrangement joins TRBV4-3 to TRBJ2-1; 8 nucleotides agree with TRBD2. V lost 4 bases, J lost 0 bases, and 11 bases stayed unmatched. Germline-derived CDR1 and CDR2 are LGHNA and YSLEER. The CDR3 runs 18 residues. CDR3: CASSRQNSGSGSYNEQFF. As DNA, the CDR3 is TGCGCCAGCAGCCGACAAAACAGCGGGAGCGGCTCCTACAATGAGCAGTTCTTC.

The chain has TRBV6-1 and TRBJ1-1, with a tentative D call TRBD1 (5 bases). The CDR3 runs to 14 residues. The V end was cut by 6 bases, the J end by 4 bases, with 15 bases between. Looked up from germline, CDR1 is MNHNS and CDR2 is SASEGT. CDR3 DNA sequence: TGTGCCAGCAGAGGCCGGGGGTGGGCCACTGAAGCTTTCTTT. This gives the protein CASRGRGWATEAFF.

The CDR3 bases are TGTGCCAGTAGTCCCTCCGTGGGGGGGCACGAGCAGTACTTC. Its translation is CASSPSVGGHEQYF. The chain employs TRBV19 and TRBJ2-7, with D perhaps matching TRBD2 (7 bases). The CDR3 is made up of 14 amino acids. V gave up 5 bases and J gave up 5 bases, with 16 bases separating them. Germline V CDR1 and CDR2: LNHDA, SQIVND (reference sequence).

The chain joins TRBV19 to TRBJ2-6; TRBD1 matches 7 bases. Germline values: CDR1 LNHDA, CDR2 SQIVND (reference sequence). The CDR3 totals 17 residues. V was clipped by 0 bases and J by 1 base; unmatched bases: 3. The CDR3 DNA is TGTGCCAGTAGTATAGAACAGGGGACATCTGGGGCCAACGTCCTGACTTTC. Its translation: CASSIEQGTSGANVLTF. The full variable domain, completed using reference TRBV19 and TRBJ2-6, is DGGITQSPKYLFRKEGQNVTLSCEQNLNHDAMYWYRQDPGQGLRLIYYSQIVNDFQKGDIAEGYSVSREKKESFPLTVTSAQKNPTAFYLCASSIEQGTSGANVLTFGAGSRLTVL.

The J gene is TRBJ1-4, the V gene TRBV6-6; TRBD1 might be the D (5 bases). The V end lost 6 bases, the J end lost 8 bases, and 13 bases lay between the germline ends. Germline V lookup: CDR1 MNHNY, CDR2 SVGAGI (reference sequence). This CDR3 region has 13 residues. As DNA, the CDR3 is TGTGCCAGCAGCCCATTGGGGGGGGAAAAACTGTTTTTT. It encodes CASSPLGGEKLFF.

This clone was observed a few times. In the same sample, other DNA sequences code for this CDR3. The gene calls are TRBV30 and TRBJ1-5; 8 nucleotides match TRBD1. This CDR3 is built from 15 residues. CDR1 and CDR2 from the germline V gene are GTSNPN and SVGIG (reference sequence). Losses at the gene ends were 0 bases for V and 3 bases for J; bases not matched to a gene: 4. The CDR3 sequence is CAWSVPDRVNQPQHF. DNA of the CDR3: TGTGCCTGGAGTGTACCGGACAGGGTCAATCAGCCCCAGCATTTT.

The sample holds a few counts of this clone. The chain joins TRBV7-6 to TRBJ2-5; D is unresolved. This CDR3 is built from 13 residues. Trimming shortened V by 4 bases and J by 5 bases, and 11 bases separated the two germline ends. Germline CDR1 is SGHVS and CDR2 is FNYEAQ. The DNA for the CDR3 is TGTGCCAGCAGCTCAACTAATTCGGAGACCCAGTACTTC. Protein sequence: CASSSTNSETQYF.

V gene TRBV2 combines with J gene TRBJ2-5; possible D gene TRBD2, 6 bases. Trimming removed 4 bases from V and 1 base from J, with 10 bases in between. The CDR3 contains 14 residues. Per germline, CDR1 SNHLY and CDR2 FYNNEI. CDR3 coding DNA: TGTGCCAGCAGTGGGGGGACTCGCCAAGAGACCCAGTACTTC. Its protein is CASSGGTRQETQYF.

The J gene is TRBJ2-7, the V gene TRBV15; D may be TRBD2 (6 bases). Germline V lookup: CDR1 LNHNV, CDR2 YYDKDF (reference sequence). CDR3 size: 15 residues. Trimming removed 0 bases at V and 2 bases at J, with 11 bases between. CDR3 residues: CATSRDGRNTYEQYF. For the CDR3, the DNA is TGTGCCACCAGCAGAGATGGGAGGAATACCTACGAGCAGTACTTC.

The chain's CDR3 is CAISEAGSYGYTF. The CDR3 nucleotides read TGTGCCATCAGTGAAGCGGGAAGCTATGGCTACACCTTC. This chain joins TRBV10-3 and TRBJ1-2, with no clear D. Trimming took off 3 bases at V and 4 bases at J, with 9 bases between the two ends. Germline values: CDR1 ENHRY, CDR2 SYGVKD. The CDR3 is 13 amino acids.

This clone was seen a few times. The chain recombines TRBV12-5 with TRBJ1-1; D unclear. The V end lost 6 bases, the J end lost 11 bases, and 13 bases lay between the germline ends. The CDR3 is 11 amino acids. Germline V gives CDR1 LGHNT, CDR2 FRNRAP. CDR3: CASGYEPRAFF. CDR3 nucleotides: TGTGCTAGTGGATATGAGCCGAGGGCTTTCTTT.

This sequence joins TRBV7-9 and TRBJ1-4, with D tentatively TRBD1 (6 bases). Germline V gene data show CDR1 as SEHNR and CDR2 as FQNEAQ (reference sequence). The CDR3 contains 16 residues. The V and J ends lost 8 bases and 8 bases respectively, with 24 bases between them. The CDR3 is CASHSWGQRGEEKLFF. For the CDR3, the DNA is TGTGCCAGCCACTCGTGGGGGCAGCGGGGTGAGGAAAAACTGTTTTTT.

CDR3 sequence reads: CAWMAGSGGYTF. CDR3 DNA: TGTGCCTGGATGGCGGGATCGGGGGGCTACACCTTC. This chain connects TRBV30 to TRBJ1-2, with D hard to call. Germline values: CDR1 GTSNPN, CDR2 SVGIG (reference sequence). This CDR3 is 12 amino acids long. Trimming removed 4 bases at V and 8 bases at J, with 14 bases between. The entire variable domain, with the rest obtained from reference TRBV30 and TRBJ1-2, is as follows: SQTIHQWPATLVQPVGSPLSLECTVEGTSNPNLYWYRQAAGRGLQLLFYSVGIGQISSEVPQNLSASRPQDRQFILSSKKLLLSDSGFYLCAWMAGSGGYTFGSGTRLTVV.